This is a list of T cell receptor beta chains from one sample in a study of neurological immune-mediated disorders. TCRdb re-called the 5' RACE reads through MiXCR, storing one row per CDR3 protein. The sample records 95,000 to 110,000 distinct CDR3 sequences, 11% being singletons. The specimen sequenced was PBMCs. These receptors came from a female donor with HTLV-1-associated myelopathy (HAM/TSP). The conserved cysteine and the conserved F or W are not part of the CDR3 here. The D gene is left open where the match is weak.

j_call,d_call,v_call,cdr3_aa
TRBJ2-1,TRBD2,TRBV20-1,SATSGTSFDEQF
TRBJ1-2,TRBD1,TRBV3-1,ASSRDRGDYGYT
TRBJ2-3,TRBD2,TRBV12-3/TRBV12-4,ASSFGGGAADTQY
TRBJ2-3,TRBD2,TRBV5-1,ASSLEPLAGGTDTQY
TRBJ2-7,TRBD1,TRBV28,ASSSGQGPYEQY
TRBJ1-1,-,TRBV6-1,ASSESLFRGGKSTEAF
TRBJ2-2,-,TRBV7-2,ASSRDTGELF
TRBJ2-7,-,TRBV18,ASSPTGFWEQY
TRBJ1-1,TRBD1,TRBV19,ASSIRGQGTEAF
TRBJ2-1,TRBD2,TRBV20-1,SASFLAGGGEQF
TRBJ2-4,-,TRBV7-9,ASSPVGIQY
TRBJ2-5,TRBD1,TRBV5-1,ASNPTGSGETQY
TRBJ2-3,TRBD2,TRBV12-3/TRBV12-4,ASSLSGGSDTQY
TRBJ2-3,TRBD2,TRBV5-1,ASSLLAGTDTQY
TRBJ2-5,-,TRBV29-1,SVEEWGGTEKTQY
TRBJ2-2,TRBD2,TRBV24-1,ATSAPRGGATGELF
TRBJ2-7,-,TRBV28,ASSTKLQGGVPLYEQY
TRBJ1-4,-,TRBV25-1,ASSEMGATNEKLF
TRBJ2-7,TRBD1,TRBV7-2,ASSWDGTGGYEQY
TRBJ2-3,-,TRBV6-5,ASNLGPTQY
TRBJ2-1,-,TRBV7-3,ASSLTGTGYNEQF
TRBJ2-1,TRBD2,TRBV2,ASSLRASGGHNEQF
TRBJ1-1,-,TRBV28,ASSLVRRDTEAF
TRBJ2-5,TRBD1,TRBV5-1,ASSVQGMETQY
TRBJ2-1,TRBD2,TRBV29-1,SVEYMGLAHEQF
TRBJ2-2,-,TRBV5-8,ASSPLVGAGGELF
TRBJ2-1,-,TRBV24-1,ATSDTNGQNEQF
TRBJ1-3,TRBD1,TRBV6-6,ASSFPSTGGRNTIY
TRBJ2-5,-,TRBV7-8,ASSLGGRGWETQY
TRBJ2-5,TRBD1,TRBV5-1,ASNRDRPWETQY
TRBJ2-3,-,TRBV5-1,ASSVSALADTQY
TRBJ1-1,-,TRBV3-1,ASSHKTGITEAF
TRBJ2-1,-,TRBV10-3,AISQDYNEQF
TRBJ2-4,-,TRBV3-1,ASSHRLERRNIQY
TRBJ2-7,-,TRBV28,ASNVGGGVTHEQY
TRBJ2-1,TRBD1,TRBV10-3,AISENEGDRVL
TRBJ2-5,TRBD1,TRBV11-2,ASSTDRGIGETQY
TRBJ2-1,-,TRBV10-3,AISRGTTYNEQF
TRBJ1-6,-,TRBV27,ASSWDFNSPLH
TRBJ1-2,TRBD1,TRBV20-1,SARTGGSYGYT
TRBJ1-5,-,TRBV5-1,ASSAAGSRNQPQH
TRBJ2-3,-,TRBV6-1,ASSEEWVGNTQY
TRBJ2-1,-,TRBV5-1,AITPGRGDNEQF
TRBJ1-1,TRBD1,TRBV4-3,ASSQRQGAQNEAF
TRBJ1-6,-,TRBV5-1,ASSLAEGGYNSPLH